Listed here are 8 T cell receptor beta chains from one sample, sequenced in a study of esophageal squamous cell carcinoma under preoperative chemotherapy. TCRdb fed the PCR reads into MiXCR, producing one record per CDR3 protein. This sample has about 16,000 distinct CDR3 sequences, with under 55% found just once. Documented time point: before preoperative PTX-NDP chemotherapy. Sampling was carried out from a patient given preoperative chemotherapy. These receptors were collected from a human donor with esophageal squamous cell carcinoma. The donor label of this sample is uncertain.

This clonotype turned up a few times. V gene TRBV11-1 combines with J gene TRBJ2-2, with D perhaps matching TRBD2 (6 bases). The length of the CDR3 is 18 residues. Germline V gives CDR1 SGHAT, CDR2 FQDESV (reference sequence). The ends were cut back, 5 bases at V and 0 bases at J, with 19 bases in the middle. The CDR3 DNA follows: TGTGCCAGCAGCCCCCCCGTTAGCGGAGTAACGAACACCGGGGAGCTGTTTTTT. Protein: CASSPPVSGVTNTGELFF.

The chain links TRBV7-9 to TRBJ2-3, with 7 bases identical to TRBD1. With V trimmed by 3 bases and J by 2 bases, 2 bases remained unmatched. Germline-derived CDR1 and CDR2 are SEHNR and FQNEAQ (reference sequence). The CDR3 is 14 residues long. CDR3 DNA: TGTGCCAGCAGCTTGACAGGGAACACAGATACGCAGTATTTT. Its translation is CASSLTGNTDTQYF.

The rearrangement joins TRBV7-6 to TRBJ2-5; a weak D match, TRBD2 (6 bases). Germline V gives CDR1 SGHVS, CDR2 FNYEAQ. The ends were cut back, 1 base at V and 1 base at J, with 13 bases in the middle. The CDR3 covers 16 residues. CDR3 sequence reads: CASSLVGGVVQETQYF. For the CDR3, the DNA is TGTGCCAGCAGCTTAGTCGGAGGGGTGGTCCAAGAGACCCAGTACTTC.

This clonotype was recorded many times. The chain carries TRBV5-8 and TRBJ2-1; D might be TRBD1 (6 bases). The CDR3 length is 16 residues. In germline, CDR1 is SGHTS, CDR2 YDEGEE. The V end lost 9 bases, the J end lost 0 bases, and 19 bases lay between the germline ends. The CDR3 reads CAIQAQQGSSYNEQFF. The CDR3 DNA is TGTGCCATCCAAGCACAACAGGGAAGCTCCTACAATGAGCAGTTCTTC. The full variable domain, rest sourced from reference TRBV5-8 and TRBJ2-1, is EAGVTQSPTHLIKTRGQQATLRCSPISGHTSVYWYQQALGLGLQFLLWYDEGEERNRGNFPPRFSGRQFPNYSSELNVNALELEDSALYLCAIQAQQGSSYNEQFFGPGTRLTVL.

The V gene is TRBV7-9, the J gene TRBJ2-1; 12 nucleotides line up with TRBD2. CDR3 length equals 15 residues. CDR1 SEHNR and CDR2 FQNEAQ come from the germline V gene (reference sequence). After removal of 0 bases from V and 10 bases from J, the junction contained 4 bases not matched to a gene. As DNA, the CDR3 is TGTGCCAGCAGCTTAGCAGGACTAGCGGGAAGGGAGCAGTTCTTC. Amino acids: CASSLAGLAGREQFF.

With respect to this clonotype: A much larger clone is a single base away; this may be a read error. The J gene is TRBJ2-7, the V gene TRBV7-9; D is ambiguous. V was cut by 3 bases and J by 7 bases, with 10 bases left in between. The CDR3 has 12 residues. Germline V lookup: CDR1 SEHNR, CDR2 FQNEAQ (reference sequence). The CDR3 DNA follows: TGTGCCAGCAGCTTTTCATACAATGAGCAGTACTTC. Protein product: CASSFSYNEQYF.

As for this clonotype: At one end the junction does not follow the germline gene, possibly because of a read error. The gene calls are TRBV7-2 and TRBJ2-7; D is ambiguous. The last part of the DNA fits TRBJ2-1 better; the J call may be wrong. Germline CDR1 SGHTA, CDR2 FQGNSA. CDR3 length equals 17 residues. The CDR3 DNA is TGTGCCAGCAGCTTAAAGGTCGCGACGAGCTCCTACGATGAGCAGTTCTTC. It translates to CASSLKVATSSYDEQFF.

The chain links TRBV12-3 or TRBV12-4 to TRBJ2-1; tentative D call: TRBD2 (5 bases). Trimming cost V 0 bases and J 8 bases, with 8 bases left between them. The CDR3 is 13 amino acids. The CDR3 coding sequence is TGTGCCAGCAGTTTAGCGGGAGATGATGAGCAGTTCTTC. It specifies CASSLAGDDEQFF.